What follows are 15 T cell receptor beta chains derived from one specimen sequenced in a study of T cells in Graves' hyperthyroidism and ophthalmopathy. Authors of the study amplified TCR beta CDR3 regions from RNA transcripts. A set of HTBI primers served as the primers for a first-round RT-PCR of the TCR CDR3. From the multiplex PCR reads, TCRdb called clonotypes with MiXCR, one entry per CDR3 protein. The sample comprises approximately 430,000 distinct CDR3 sequences, roughly 14% of which are singletons, and roughly 7.7% rests with the top ten. Source material: blood. These receptors were taken from a woman aged 18-29 years with Graves' hyperthyroidism.

This clonotype was found once. Given a much more abundant clone one base away, this may be a read error. The chain links TRBV2 to TRBJ1-5; D gene unclear. Germline CDR1 SNHLY, CDR2 FYNNEI. This CDR3 is 14 amino acids long. The CDR3 is CASSEREGNQSQHF. CDR3 nucleotides: TGTGCCAGCAGTGAACGTGAAGGTAATCAGTCCCAGCATTTT.

This clonotype came up many times. The chain is built from TRBV29-1 and TRBJ1-1, with D tentatively TRBD1 (5 bases). Germline V gives CDR1 SQVTM, CDR2 ANQGSEA. V lost 6 bases, J lost 2 bases, and 16 bases lay in between. The CDR3 totals 14 residues. The CDR3 coding sequence is TGCAGCGTGACCCCCGGGGCAGGTAACACTGAAGCTTTCTTT. Its translation: CSVTPGAGNTEAFF.

The chain has TRBV20-1 and TRBJ1-3, with 7 positions matching TRBD1. This CDR3 contains 14 residues. In germline, CDR1 is DFQATT, CDR2 SNEGSKA (reference sequence). V shed 5 bases and J 4 bases; nucleotides not matched to a gene: 8. CDR3 sequence reads: CSAHAGGRGNTIYF. The DNA for the CDR3 is TGCAGTGCTCACGCAGGGGGTCGAGGAAACACCATATATTTT.

This clonotype was seen many times. The chain has TRBV18 and TRBJ1-3, with TRBD1 matching 9 bases. V dropped 8 bases and J dropped 1; count of bases not matched to a gene: 6. Germline V gene data show CDR1 as KGHSH and CDR2 as LQKENI. The CDR3 loop spans 15 amino acids. CDR3 DNA: TGTGCCAGCAGCCCTGGGACAGGGTCTGGAAACACCATATATTTT. Translated: CASSPGTGSGNTIYF.

The chain joins TRBV7-2 to TRBJ2-7; TRBD2 matches at 10 bases. The CDR3 sequence is 21 residues long. Trimming at V came to 4 bases and at J to 6 bases, leaving 27 bases not matched to a gene. The germline V gene has CDR1 SGHTA and CDR2 FQGNSA. The DNA of the CDR3 is TGTGCCAGCAGCTCCTCACTGGGCGTGATTACTAGCGGGACACCGGCCCTCGAGCAGTACTTC. It is translated as CASSSSLGVITSGTPALEQYF.

This clonotype was recorded many times. This sequence joins TRBV7-9 and TRBJ1-2; 9 bases are a match to TRBD1. The CDR3 consists of 16 residues. J lost 4 bases, V lost 1 base, and 7 bases had no gene match. Germline CDR1 and CDR2: SEHNR and FQNEAQ (reference sequence). The CDR3 sequence is CASSLGGTGGIYGYTF. DNA for the CDR3: TGTGCCAGCAGCTTAGGCGGAACAGGGGGCATCTATGGCTACACCTTC.

This clonotype was counted ten times or more. A much larger clone lies one base from this, so it may be a read error. The chain couples TRBV9 to TRBJ1-1; D may be TRBD1 (5 bases). Germline V gives CDR1 SGDLS, CDR2 YYNGEE. The CDR3 length is 13 residues. V dropped 3 bases and J dropped 1 base, with 7 bases sitting between them. CDR3 amino acids: CASSGGPNTEAFF. The CDR3 bases are TGTGCCAGCAGCGGGGGCCCGAACACTGAAGCTTTCTTT.

The chain has TRBV28 and TRBJ2-7; 11 bases line up with TRBD1. The CDR3 is 15 residues long. Looked up from germline, CDR1 is MDHEN and CDR2 is SYDVKM. Trimming cost V 6 bases and J 6 bases; bases outside gene matches: 10. The CDR3 is CASSPPPGQGGEQYF. DNA of the CDR3: TGTGCCAGCAGCCCTCCTCCGGGACAGGGGGGCGAGCAGTACTTC.

This clonotype was seen ten or more times. V and J are TRBV2 and TRBJ2-1, with 14 positions matching TRBD2. Trimming removed 6 bases from V and 6 bases from J; junction bases left unmatched: 4. From germline, CDR1 is SNHLY and CDR2 FYNNEI. This CDR3 has 15 residues. The CDR3 nucleotides read TGTGCCAGCAGAGTGACTAGCGGGGGGGCCAATGAGCAGTTCTTC. The encoded protein is CASRVTSGGANEQFF.

In this sample, this clonotype turned up many times. The genes are TRBV5-5 and TRBJ1-5, with 8 bases aligning to TRBD1. The CDR3 runs 15 residues. With 4 bases clipped from V and 7 bases from J, the junction kept 10 bases outside the gene matches. In germline, CDR1 is SGHKS, CDR2 YYEKEE (reference sequence). Here the CDR3 DNA reads TGTGCCAGCAGCCAAGGCCCCAGGGGGCCCCAGCCCCAGCATTTT. Its protein product is CASSQGPRGPQPQHF. Filled out from reference TRBV5-5 and TRBJ1-5, the complete variable domain reads DAGVTQSPTHLIKTRGQQVTLRCSPISGHKSVSWYQQVLGQGPQFIFQYYEKEERGRGNFPDRFSARQFPNYSSELNVNALLLGDSALYLCASSQGPRGPQPQHFGDGTRLSIL.

This clonotype has just a few counts. This chain connects TRBV6-1 to TRBJ1-6; a possible D gene is TRBD1 (5 bases). CDR3 length: 17 amino acids. Trimming stripped 4 bases from V and 10 bases from J, with 23 bases between. Germline V gene sequence: CDR1 MNHNS, CDR2 SASEGT. The CDR3 here is CASSASYPTGLYSPLHF. CDR3 in DNA: TGTGCCAGCAGTGCCTCTTACCCGACGGGACTCTACTCACCCCTCCACTTT.

This clonotype was picked up many times. This chain uses TRBV15 with TRBJ1-5, with 8 positions matching TRBD1. V lost 3 bases, J lost 0 bases, and 4 bases stayed unmatched. The CDR3 runs 16 residues. Germline-derived CDR1 and CDR2 are LNHNV and YYDKDF (reference sequence). This CDR3 is CATSRLQGVSNQPQHF. CDR3 sequence (DNA): TGTGCCACCAGCAGGTTACAGGGGGTTAGCAATCAGCCCCAGCATTTT.

Concerning this clonotype: Given a much more abundant clone one base away, this may be a read error. This chain links TRBV2 with TRBJ1-1; D may be TRBD1 (5 bases). CDR3 size: 13 residues. Per germline, CDR1 SNHLY and CDR2 FYNNEI. The DNA of the CDR3 is TGTGTCAGAACCGGGCAGGGAGAGACTGAAGCTTTCTTT. This translates into CVRTGQGETEAFF.

This CDR3 is CASSFGLAGGAKNIQYF. CDR3 sequence (DNA): TGTGCCAGCAGCTTTGGACTAGCGGGGGGAGCCAAAAACATTCAGTACTTC. The gene calls are TRBV7-2 and TRBJ2-4; 14 bases map to TRBD2. From germline, CDR1 is SGHTA and CDR2 FQGNSA. J gave up 0 bases and V 3 bases, and 1 base lay outside the gene matches. The CDR3 loop spans 17 amino acids. Full variable domain (remainder filled in from reference TRBV7-2 and TRBJ2-4): GAGVSQSPSNKVTEKGKDVELRCDPISGHTALYWYRQSLGQGLEFLIYFQGNSAPDKSGLPSDRFSAERTGGSVSTLTIQRTQQEDSAVYLCASSFGLAGGAKNIQYFGAGTRLSVL.

This clonotype was detected ten times or more. This sequence joins TRBV5-1 and TRBJ1-1; D gene ambiguous. From germline, CDR1 is SGHRS and CDR2 YFSETQ. The CDR3 is made up of 13 amino acids. V dropped 4 bases and J dropped 0 bases, with 7 bases sitting between them. The CDR3 reads CASSDVVNTEAFF. The DNA of the CDR3 is TGCGCCAGCAGCGATGTAGTGAACACTGAAGCTTTCTTT. Full variable domain (remainder filled in from reference TRBV5-1 and TRBJ1-1): KAGVTQTPRYLIKTRGQQVTLSCSPISGHRSVSWYQQTPGQGLQFLFEYFSETQRNKGNFPGRFSGRQFSNSRSEMNVSTLELGDSALYLCASSDVVNTEAFFGQGTRLTVV.